The entry below gives a single TCR beta chain sequence along with its context. These data come from a study of blood T cell repertoires in COVID-19. Study information: COVID-19 samples, acute and convalescent, were from the United States, Italy and Spain.

As processed by the authors: Using reference gene primer amplification, nucleated cell counts were estimated. Profiling relied on immunoSEQ multiplex PCR, and the TCRdb table lists in-frame clones only, not all of them. Clonal size and the V and J genes are those of that table, whereas D and trimming came from the DNA. The sample has roughly 380,000 clones, about nine tenths seen once. During active infection, Seattle patients enrolled and were then monitored through disease. The sequence came from a woman in her forties with COVID-19, enrolled during active disease. The sample consisted of peripheral blood.

The CDR3 region has the DNA TGTGCCAGCAGCTTAGGTTCGGGGAACGGCTACACCTTC. Its translation: CASSLGSGNGYTF. The chain carries TRBV7-9 and TRBJ1-2; unclear D gene. The CDR3 has 13 residues. The germline CDR1 and CDR2 sequences are SEHNR and FQNEAQ (reference sequence). Trimming left V 1 base short and J 8 bases short, with 11 bases between. Supplemented by reference TRBV7-9 and TRBJ1-2, the full variable domain reads DTGVSQNPRHKITKRGQNVTFRCDPISEHNRLYWYRQTLGQGPEFLTYFQNEAQLEKSRLLSDRFSAERPKGSFSTLEIQRTEQGDSAMYLCASSLGSGNGYTFGSGTRLTVV.